This entry lists 2 T cell receptor beta chains sequenced from one sample in a study of blood T cells in healthy people across ages. Sample-barcoded 5' priming and a J-beta primer mix drove a second PCR of roughly 7 to 11 cycles. Via MiXCR, TCRdb re-called the 5' RACE reads, giving one row per CDR3 protein. The table has about 1 million distinct CDR3 sequences, 45% seen once. Sequenced sample: blood. The receptor set was obtained from a woman aged 55-70 years in good health.

This clonotype occurred many times. This chain uses TRBV7-2 with TRBJ2-5, with D possibly TRBD2 on 6 matching bases. Germline V gives CDR1 SGHTA, CDR2 FQGNSA. The V gene lost 4 bases and the J gene lost 1 base, with 10 bases spanning the gap. This CDR3 region has 14 residues. The CDR3 sequence is CASSWGLSQETQYF. CDR3 bases: TGTGCCAGCAGCTGGGGACTGAGCCAAGAGACCCAGTACTTC.

This clonotype was observed a single time. The rearrangement joins TRBV27 to TRBJ1-3, with no clear D. Trimming removed 2 bases at V and 4 bases at J, with 12 bases between. CDR3 length equals 15 residues. In germline, CDR1 is MNHEY, CDR2 SMNVEV (reference sequence). Here the CDR3 reads CASSLEQVRGNTIYF. The DNA of the CDR3 is TGTGCCAGCAGTTTAGAGCAGGTCAGGGGAAACACCATATATTTT.